A single sample is the source of the 20 T cell receptor beta chains below, sequenced in a study of beta chain features in type 1 diabetes. Expressed TCRB transcripts were sequenced after all isolated RNA was converted to cDNA. The protocol was immunoSEQ multiplex PCR, while the TCRdb copy is restricted to in-frame clones and leaves out a portion. The sample contains 860,000 or so clones, roughly 15% of which appear only once. The sample taken for sequencing was naive CD4+ T cells from blood. The receptors originated from a woman aged 18-30 years in good health.

This clone was observed a few times. Other DNA sequences in the sample encode the same CDR3. V gene TRBV7-3 combines with J gene TRBJ2-1; no reliable D call. The CDR3 totals 11 residues. The V gene lost 2 bases and the J gene lost 7 bases, with 3 bases spanning the gap. Germline V CDR1 and CDR2: SGHTA, FQGTGA. This CDR3 reads CASSLDNEQFF. In nucleotides, the CDR3 is TGTGCCAGCAGCTTAGATAATGAGCAGTTCTTC.

This rearrangement joins TRBV6-5 to TRBJ2-7; tentatively, D is TRBD1 (6 bases). V was cut by 2 bases and J by 5 bases, with 16 bases left in between. This CDR3 region has 15 residues. Germline V gives CDR1 MNHEY, CDR2 SVGAGI. CDR3 coding DNA: TGTGCCAGCAGTTACCCTAACAGGGTTCGTGACGAGCAGTACTTC. Protein product: CASSYPNRVRDEQYF.

This clone was counted only a few times. The chain links TRBV28 to TRBJ2-3; 10 positions match TRBD2. Germline V lookup: CDR1 MDHEN, CDR2 SYDVKM. The CDR3 sequence is 18 residues long. Unmatched junction bases numbered 8, after V lost 2 bases and J lost 0 bases. The CDR3 spells CASSLTSGTLWSTDTQYF. The CDR3 DNA reads TGTGCCAGCAGTTTAACTAGCGGGACCTTGTGGAGCACAGATACGCAGTATTTT.

This clone was seen a handful of times. The CDR3 bases are TGTGCCAGTAGTATAGGGGACGGCGGGGAGACCCAGTACTTC. Its protein product is CASSIGDGGETQYF. This rearrangement joins TRBV19 to TRBJ2-5; perhaps D is TRBD1 or TRBD2 (5 bases each). The CDR3 has 14 residues. The V end lost 1 base, the J end lost 5 bases, and 11 bases lay between the germline ends. Germline V CDR1 and CDR2: LNHDA, SQIVND (reference sequence). The entire variable domain, with the rest obtained from reference TRBV19 and TRBJ2-5, is as follows: DGGITQSPKYLFRKEGQNVTLSCEQNLNHDAMYWYRQDPGQGLRLIYYSQIVNDFQKGDIAEGYSVSREKKESFPLTVTSAQKNPTAFYLCASSIGDGGETQYFGPGTRLLVL.

V is TRBV7-2 and J is TRBJ2-5; possible D gene TRBD1, 6 bases. The V gene's germline CDR1 is SGHTA and CDR2 FQGNSA. V was shortened by 0 bases and J by 5 bases, with 16 bases between the two germline ends. This CDR3 spans 16 amino acids. The CDR3 nucleotides read TGTGCCAGCAGCTTAGCGCTTAGAGGTCAGGGGGAGACCCAGTACTTC. It is translated as CASSLALRGQGETQYF.

J is TRBJ2-7 and V is TRBV7-2, with no clear D. From germline, CDR1 is SGHTA and CDR2 FQGNSA. V was clipped by 1 base and J by 3 bases, with 7 bases between them. CDR3 length equals 13 residues. The chain's CDR3 is CASSLGDGYEQYF. The CDR3 DNA reads TGTGCCAGCAGCTTAGGGGATGGCTACGAGCAGTACTTC.

The J gene is TRBJ1-5, the V gene TRBV5-1; D is perhaps TRBD1 (5 bases). Germline V gene sequence: CDR1 SGHRS, CDR2 YFSETQ. This CDR3 has 16 amino acids. V gave up 1 base and J gave up 0 bases, with 11 bases separating them. The CDR3 spells CASSLHPTDSNQPQHF. The CDR3 DNA follows: TGCGCCAGCAGCTTGCATCCGACAGATAGCAATCAGCCCCAGCATTTT.

The rearrangement joins TRBV18 to TRBJ2-7; TRBD1 agrees at 8 bases. The CDR3 is made up of 13 amino acids. Per germline, CDR1 KGHSH and CDR2 LQKENI. The trim removed 10 bases at V and 3 bases at J, leaving 8 bases unmatched. The CDR3 reads CATRQGIIYEQYF. CDR3 coding DNA: TGTGCCACCCGACAGGGGATAATCTACGAGCAGTACTTC.

This clone was observed a handful of times. The CDR3 nucleotides are TGCGCCAGCAGCCCGAGCGGGGGGGGTGGCTACACCTTC. It is translated as CASSPSGGGGYTF. The chain recombines TRBV4-3 with TRBJ1-2; D possibly corresponds to TRBD1 (5 bases). Germline CDR1 LGHNA, CDR2 YSLEER. This CDR3 comprises 13 residues. V lost 4 bases to trimming and J lost 7 bases, with 13 bases between them.

This clone was found a few times. The chain uses TRBV2 and TRBJ2-7, with 8 bases identical to TRBD2. CDR1 SNHLY and CDR2 FYNNEI come from the germline V gene. V was pared by 5 bases and J by 5 bases, with 11 bases of the junction left unmatched. The CDR3 is made up of 15 amino acids. The CDR3 reads CASSPGTSGVDEQYF. In DNA form, the CDR3 reads TGTGCCAGCAGTCCCGGGACTAGTGGTGTCGACGAGCAGTACTTC.

This chain joins TRBV11-1 and TRBJ2-2; D uncertain. Germline V gene sequence: CDR1 SGHAT, CDR2 FQDESV (reference sequence). This CDR3 is built from 14 residues. With 2 bases removed from V and 0 bases from J, the gap between germline ends came to 4 bases. The CDR3 region has the DNA TGTGCCAGCAGCTTACAGACGAACACCGGGGAGCTGTTTTTT. Translated: CASSLQTNTGELFF. The variable domain in full, with the rest retrieved from reference TRBV11-1 and TRBJ2-2, is EAEVAQSPRYKITEKSQAVAFWCDPISGHATLYWYRQILGQGPELLVQFQDESVVDDSQLPKDRFSAERLKGVDSTLKIQPAELGDSAMYLCASSLQTNTGELFFGEGSRLTVL.

The J gene is TRBJ2-5, the V gene TRBV7-2; TRBD2 aligns across 7 bases. The trim removed 5 bases at V and 6 bases at J, leaving 9 bases unmatched. The CDR3 is made up of 14 amino acids. The germline V gene encodes CDR1 SGHTA and CDR2 FQGNSA. The CDR3 region has the DNA TGTGCCAGCAGCCGGCGGGAGAACAGACAGACCCAGTACTTC. Encoded protein: CASSRRENRQTQYF. Combining the CDR3 with reference TRBV7-2 and TRBJ2-5 gives the whole variable domain GAGVSQSPSNKVTEKGKDVELRCDPISGHTALYWYRQSLGQGLEFLIYFQGNSAPDKSGLPSDRFSAERTGGSVSTLTIQRTQQEDSAVYLCASSRRENRQTQYFGPGTRLLVL.

The J gene is TRBJ1-1, the V gene TRBV4-2, with a tentative D call TRBD1 (5 bases). Trimming cost V 0 bases and J 6 bases, with 17 bases left between them. From germline, CDR1 is LGHNA and CDR2 YNFKEQ. The CDR3 covers 16 residues. The CDR3 reads CASSQEGRAGASEAFF. CDR3 bases: TGTGCCAGCAGCCAAGAAGGGCGAGCCGGGGCCTCTGAAGCTTTCTTT.

The V call is TRBV5-4, the J call TRBJ1-5; D perhaps matches TRBD1 (6 bases). The CDR3 runs to 13 residues. Trimming left V 4 bases short and J 7 bases short, with 12 bases between. From germline, CDR1 is SGHNT and CDR2 YYREEE (reference sequence). The CDR3 bases are TGTGCCAGCAGCACGGATAGGGGGCAGCCCCAGCATTTT. This sequence encodes CASSTDRGQPQHF. Based on the CDR3 plus reference TRBV5-4 and TRBJ1-5, the full variable domain is ETGVTQSPTHLIKTRGQQVTLRCSSQSGHNTVSWYQQALGQGPQFIFQYYREEENGRGNFPPRFSGLQFPNYSSELNVNALELDDSALYLCASSTDRGQPQHFGDGTRLSIL.

This clone showed up just a few times. V and J are TRBV28 and TRBJ2-7, with 9 bases lining up with TRBD1. There are 15 residues in the CDR3. The trim removed 6 bases at V and 4 bases at J, leaving 10 bases unmatched. Germline V gives CDR1 MDHEN, CDR2 SYDVKM. Here the CDR3 reads CASSNHRGPRYEQYF. CDR3 in DNA: TGTGCCAGCAGCAACCACAGGGGGCCGCGTTACGAGCAGTACTTC. The variable domain in full, with the rest retrieved from reference TRBV28 and TRBJ2-7, is DVKVTQSSRYLVKRTGEKVFLECVQDMDHENMFWYRQDPGLGLRLIYFSYDVKMKEKGDIPEGYSVSREKKERFSLILESASTNQTSMYLCASSNHRGPRYEQYFGPGTRLTVT.

This clone was recorded a few times. DNA of the CDR3: TGTGCCAGCGGGTGGGACCCGCCCTACAATGAGCAGTTCTTC. This translates into CASGWDPPYNEQFF. V usage is TRBV21-1 and J usage is TRBJ2-1. TRBV21-1 is a documented pseudogene. This CDR3 contains 14 residues.

This chain joins TRBV19 and TRBJ2-1; D is undetermined. The CDR3 length is 14 residues. V lost 2 bases and J 4 bases, leaving 9 bases between the germline ends. The germline CDR1 and CDR2 sequences are LNHDA and SQIVND (reference sequence). CDR3 DNA sequence: TGTGCCAGTAGTATAAGCACAGTATACAATGAGCAGTTCTTC. It specifies CASSISTVYNEQFF.

A few counts support this clone. V usage is TRBV18 and J usage is TRBJ2-7; no clear D gene. Per germline, CDR1 KGHSH and CDR2 LQKENI. V lost 5 bases and J 1 base, leaving 9 bases between the germline ends. The CDR3 covers 13 residues. The CDR3 loop is CASSFEASYEQYF. In DNA form, the CDR3 reads TGTGCCAGCTCATTCGAGGCTTCCTACGAGCAGTACTTC.

This clone was seen a few times. The chain recombines TRBV6-5 with TRBJ1-4; perhaps TRBD1 as D (6 bases). This CDR3 is built from 15 residues. The germline CDR1 and CDR2 sequences are MNHEY and SVGAGI. V gave up 6 bases and J gave up 8 bases, with 19 bases separating them. The CDR3 DNA reads as TGTGCCAGCAGGCCCTTACAGGGAGGAAAAGAAAAACTGTTTTTT. Encoded protein: CASRPLQGGKEKLFF.

This clone showed up just a few times. The chain uses TRBV29-1 and TRBJ1-1, with D uncertain. Germline V gene data show CDR1 as SQVTM and CDR2 as ANQGSEA. This CDR3 contains 11 residues. V shed 7 bases and J shed 1 base, with 7 bases lying between them. Here the CDR3 DNA reads TGCAGCGCCGTTCCGAACACTGAAGCTTTCTTT. Its protein is CSAVPNTEAFF.